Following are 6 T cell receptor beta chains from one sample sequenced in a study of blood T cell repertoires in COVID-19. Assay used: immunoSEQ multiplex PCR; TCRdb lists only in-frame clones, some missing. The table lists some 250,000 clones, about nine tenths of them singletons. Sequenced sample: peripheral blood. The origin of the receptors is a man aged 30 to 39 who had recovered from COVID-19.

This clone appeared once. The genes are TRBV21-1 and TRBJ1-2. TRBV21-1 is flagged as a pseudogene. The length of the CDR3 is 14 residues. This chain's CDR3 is CASSASPGTYGYTF. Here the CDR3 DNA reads TGTGCCAGCAGCGCTTCTCCGGGAACCTATGGCTACACCTTC.

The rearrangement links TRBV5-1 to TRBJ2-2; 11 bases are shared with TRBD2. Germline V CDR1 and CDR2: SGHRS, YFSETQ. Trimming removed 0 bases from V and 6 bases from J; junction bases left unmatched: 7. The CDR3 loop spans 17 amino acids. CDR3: CASSLVLAGGKSGELFF. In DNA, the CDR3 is TGCGCCAGCAGCTTGGTCCTAGCGGGGGGTAAATCCGGGGAGCTGTTTTTT.

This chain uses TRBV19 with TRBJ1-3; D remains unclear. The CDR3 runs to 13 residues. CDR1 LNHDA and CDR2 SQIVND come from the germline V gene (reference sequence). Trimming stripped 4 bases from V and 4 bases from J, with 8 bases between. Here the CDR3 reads CASSTTRGNTIYF. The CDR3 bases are TGTGCCAGTAGTACAACGAGGGGAAACACCATATATTTT.

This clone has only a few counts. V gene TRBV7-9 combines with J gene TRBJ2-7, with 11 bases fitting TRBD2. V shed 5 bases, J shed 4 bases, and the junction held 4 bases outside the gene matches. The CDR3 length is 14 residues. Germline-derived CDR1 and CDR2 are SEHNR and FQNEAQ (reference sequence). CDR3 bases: TGTGCCAGCAGCATGACTAGCGGGGTGTACGAGCAGTACTTC. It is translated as CASSMTSGVYEQYF.

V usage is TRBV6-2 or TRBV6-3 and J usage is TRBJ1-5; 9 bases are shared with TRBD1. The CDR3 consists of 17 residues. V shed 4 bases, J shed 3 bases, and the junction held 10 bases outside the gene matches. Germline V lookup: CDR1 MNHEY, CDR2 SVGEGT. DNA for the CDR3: TGTGCCAGCAGTTGGGAGAGGACAGGGGCGAACAATCAGCCCCAGCATTTT. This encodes CASSWERTGANNQPQHF.

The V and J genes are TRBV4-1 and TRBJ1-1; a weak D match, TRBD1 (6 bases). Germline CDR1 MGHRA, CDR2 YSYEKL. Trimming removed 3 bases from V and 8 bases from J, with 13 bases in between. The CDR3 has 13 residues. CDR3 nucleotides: TGCGCCAGCAGCCAGGCGACAGGATGGGAAGCTTTCTTT. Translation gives CASSQATGWEAFF.